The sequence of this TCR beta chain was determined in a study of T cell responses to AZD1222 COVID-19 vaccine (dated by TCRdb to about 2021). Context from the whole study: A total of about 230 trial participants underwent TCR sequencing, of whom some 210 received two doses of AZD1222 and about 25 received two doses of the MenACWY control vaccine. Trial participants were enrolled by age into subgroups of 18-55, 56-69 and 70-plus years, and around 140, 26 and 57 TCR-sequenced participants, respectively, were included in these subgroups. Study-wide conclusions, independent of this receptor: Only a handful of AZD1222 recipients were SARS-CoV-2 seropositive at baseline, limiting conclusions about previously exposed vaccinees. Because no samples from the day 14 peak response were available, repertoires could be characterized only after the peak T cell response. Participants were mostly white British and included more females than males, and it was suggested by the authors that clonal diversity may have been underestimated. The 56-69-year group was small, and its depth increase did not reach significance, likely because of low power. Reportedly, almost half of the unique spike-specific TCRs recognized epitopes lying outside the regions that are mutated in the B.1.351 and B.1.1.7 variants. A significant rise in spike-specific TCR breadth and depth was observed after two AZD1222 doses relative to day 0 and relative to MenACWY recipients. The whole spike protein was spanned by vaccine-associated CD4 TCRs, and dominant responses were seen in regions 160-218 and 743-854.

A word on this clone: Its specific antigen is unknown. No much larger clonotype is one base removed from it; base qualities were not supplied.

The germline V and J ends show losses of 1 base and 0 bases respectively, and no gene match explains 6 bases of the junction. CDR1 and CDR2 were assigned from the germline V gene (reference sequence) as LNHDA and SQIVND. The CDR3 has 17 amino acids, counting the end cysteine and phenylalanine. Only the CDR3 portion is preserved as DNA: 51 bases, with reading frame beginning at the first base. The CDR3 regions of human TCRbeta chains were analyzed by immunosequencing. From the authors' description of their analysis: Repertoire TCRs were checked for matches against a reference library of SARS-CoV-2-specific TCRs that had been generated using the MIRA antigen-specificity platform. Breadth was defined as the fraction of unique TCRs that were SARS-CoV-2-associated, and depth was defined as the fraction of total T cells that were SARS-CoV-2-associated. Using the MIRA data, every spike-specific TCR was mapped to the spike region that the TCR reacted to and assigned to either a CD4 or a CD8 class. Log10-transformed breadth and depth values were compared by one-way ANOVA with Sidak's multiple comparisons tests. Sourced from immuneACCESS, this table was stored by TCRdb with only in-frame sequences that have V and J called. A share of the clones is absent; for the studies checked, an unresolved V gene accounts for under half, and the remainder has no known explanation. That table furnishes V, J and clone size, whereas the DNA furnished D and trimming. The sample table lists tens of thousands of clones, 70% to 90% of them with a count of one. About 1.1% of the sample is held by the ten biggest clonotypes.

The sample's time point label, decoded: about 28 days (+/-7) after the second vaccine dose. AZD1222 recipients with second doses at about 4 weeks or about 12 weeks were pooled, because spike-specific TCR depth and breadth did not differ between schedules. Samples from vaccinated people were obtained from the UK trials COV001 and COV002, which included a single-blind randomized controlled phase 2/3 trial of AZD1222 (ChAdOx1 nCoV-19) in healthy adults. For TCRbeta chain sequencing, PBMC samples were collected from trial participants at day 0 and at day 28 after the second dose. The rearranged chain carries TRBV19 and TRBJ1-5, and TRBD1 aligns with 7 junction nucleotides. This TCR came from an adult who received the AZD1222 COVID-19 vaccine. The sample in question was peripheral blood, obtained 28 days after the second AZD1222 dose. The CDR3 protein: CASSIGPGQNSNQPQHF. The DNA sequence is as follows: TGTGCCAGTAGTATAGGTCCGGGACAGAATAGCAATCAGCCCCAGCATTTT.